The next 25 T cell receptor beta chains were all read from a single sample in a study of control samples from healthy donors and cancer patients. Clones were read by immunoSEQ multiplex PCR, and TCRdb kept only the in-frame ones, dropping some. The repertoire holds approximately 150,000 clones, with 80% to 95% as singletons. Material: blood. Every receptor here comes from a man younger than 30 in good health.

This clone counts as medium-sized. The chain is built from TRBV18 and TRBJ2-6; 8 bases align to TRBD1. Per germline, CDR1 KGHSH and CDR2 LQKENI. The CDR3 is 18 residues long. The V gene end was trimmed by 2 bases and the J gene end by 0 bases; junction bases not matched to a gene: 6. In DNA, the CDR3 is TGTGCCAGCTCACCAGTGACAGGGGCCTCCTCTGGGGCCAACGTCCTGACTTTC. Translated, it gives CASSPVTGASSGANVLTF.

The CDR3 here is CASRQQGSWTEAFF. The CDR3 DNA reads TGTGCCAGTAGACAACAGGGGTCATGGACTGAAGCTTTCTTT. The rearrangement uses TRBV19 and TRBJ1-1, with 7 nucleotides matching TRBD1. The trim removed 6 bases at V and 5 bases at J, leaving 9 bases unmatched. The CDR3 is made up of 14 amino acids. Germline V CDR1 and CDR2: LNHDA, SQIVND (reference sequence).

This clone was picked up a small number of times. The genes are TRBV29-1 and TRBJ2-7; possibly TRBD1 for D (6 bases). The V gene's germline CDR1 is SQVTM and CDR2 ANQGSEA. CDR3 length equals 14 residues. Trimming cost V 1 base and J 6 bases, with 16 bases left between them. CDR3 DNA sequence: TGCAGCGTTGAAGGGGGGATCCGAGGGGGCGAGCAGTACTTC. Its translation is CSVEGGIRGGEQYF.

This chain uses TRBV11-3 with TRBJ2-1, with 8 nucleotides matching TRBD1. Germline V gives CDR1 SGHNT, CDR2 YENEEA. V trimming: 5 bases; J trimming: 5 bases; junction bases outside the gene matches: 8. The CDR3 totals 15 residues. The CDR3, as DNA: TGTGCCAGCAGCGCCCGTGACAGGGGTAACAATGAGCAGTTCTTC. Translating it yields CASSARDRGNNEQFF. The full variable domain, rest sourced from reference TRBV11-3 and TRBJ2-1, is EAGVVQSPRYKIIEKKQPVAFWCNPISGHNTLYWYLQNLGQGPELLIRYENEEAVDDSQLPKDRFSAERLKGVDSTLKIQPAELGDSAVYLCASSARDRGNNEQFFGPGTRLTVL.

The rearrangement joins TRBV13 to TRBJ1-1, with D perhaps matching TRBD1 (6 bases). The CDR3 has 13 amino acids. V lost 3 bases to trimming and J lost 4 bases, with 9 bases between them. The germline CDR1 and CDR2 sequences are PRHDT and FYEKMQ (reference sequence). CDR3 amino acids: CASSFRGVTEAFF. As DNA, the CDR3 is TGTGCCAGCAGCTTTAGGGGGGTCACTGAAGCTTTCTTT.

The chain joins TRBV19 to TRBJ2-3; D perhaps matches TRBD2 (5 bases). V lost 6 bases, J lost 4 bases, and 14 bases lay in between. This CDR3 is built from 14 residues. Germline V gene sequence: CDR1 LNHDA, CDR2 SQIVND (reference sequence). The CDR3 DNA reads TGTGCCAGTAGACTAGGGTACGGGGCAGATACGCAGTATTTT. It encodes CASRLGYGADTQYF.

The V gene is TRBV19, the J gene TRBJ2-1; the match to TRBD2 covers 9 bases. After removal of 1 base from V and 3 bases from J, the junction contained 1 base not matched to a gene. This CDR3 has 15 residues. Germline CDR1 is LNHDA and CDR2 is SQIVND (reference sequence). CDR3 nucleotides: TGTGCCAGTAGTATAGGGACTAGCGACTACAATGAGCAGTTCTTC. Residues: CASSIGTSDYNEQFF.

The gene calls are TRBV19 and TRBJ1-1; D is ambiguous. This CDR3 spans 14 amino acids. Germline V gives CDR1 LNHDA, CDR2 SQIVND (reference sequence). V was pared by 7 bases and J by 0 bases, with 12 bases between. The CDR3 DNA follows: TGTGCCAGTACTTGGGGAAACCTGAACACTGAAGCTTTCTTT. Translated, it gives CASTWGNLNTEAFF.

CDR3 sequence reads: CASSYSRDSTRGTIYF. CDR3 sequence (DNA): TGTGCCAGCAGTTATTCGAGGGACAGCACACGAGGGACCATATATTTT. The V and J genes are TRBV6-5 and TRBJ1-3; 7 positions match TRBD1. Germline CDR1 and CDR2: MNHEY and SVGAGI. CDR3 length equals 16 residues. V shed 3 bases and J 10 bases; nucleotides not matched to a gene: 15.

The chain couples TRBV11-2 to TRBJ1-1; TRBD1 is a possible D gene (6 bases). CDR1 is SGHAT, CDR2 FQNNGV, per germline. V shed 4 bases and J shed 0 bases, with 9 bases lying between them. CDR3 length: 14 residues. In DNA, the CDR3 is TGTGCCAGCAGCTCAGGGGCCCTGAACACTGAAGCTTTCTTT. Its protein is CASSSGALNTEAFF.

This chain connects TRBV13 to TRBJ2-1, with unresolved D. Germline CDR1 PRHDT, CDR2 FYEKMQ (reference sequence). This CDR3 has 17 amino acids. The V end lost 5 bases, the J end lost 5 bases, and 22 bases lay between the germline ends. The CDR3 region has the DNA TGTGCCAGCAGCCCTAACCCAGCGTACACCCAAAACAATGAGCAGTTCTTC. Its translation is CASSPNPAYTQNNEQFF.

This clone was detected only once. The chain links TRBV19 to TRBJ1-1, with no clear D. V was clipped by 1 base and J by 4 bases, with 10 bases between them. Germline values: CDR1 LNHDA, CDR2 SQIVND (reference sequence). The CDR3 spans 14 residues. This CDR3 is CASSIAVGSTEAFF. The CDR3 DNA reads TGTGCCAGTAGTATAGCGGTGGGGAGCACTGAAGCTTTCTTT.

The table lists this clone with a count of one. The chain has TRBV2 and TRBJ1-1; D perhaps matches TRBD1 (5 bases). The CDR3 is made up of 18 amino acids. Germline CDR1 is SNHLY and CDR2 is FYNNEI. Deletions cut 2 bases from V and 5 bases from J, with 24 bases between. CDR3 residues: CASSEWTPRDWSGTEAFF. The CDR3 nucleotides read TGTGCCAGCAGTGAATGGACCCCCCGGGACTGGAGTGGGACTGAAGCTTTCTTT.

The CDR3 nucleotides read TGTGCCAGCAGCCAAACCACAGGCACTGAAGCTTTCTTT. It specifies CASSQTTGTEAFF. The rearrangement links TRBV3-1 (or the pseudogene TRBV3-2) to TRBJ1-1; D perhaps matches TRBD1 (5 bases). Trimming cost V 2 bases and J 4 bases, with 8 bases left between them. Germline CDR1 and CDR2: LGHDT and YNNKEL (reference sequence). The CDR3 sequence is 13 residues long.

The table lists this clone with a count of one. The chain employs TRBV6-5 and TRBJ1-1; the D is unclear. Germline-derived CDR1 and CDR2 are MNHEY and SVGAGI. CDR3 length equals 14 residues. Trimming shortened V by 0 bases and J by 3 bases, and 8 bases separated the two germline ends. The CDR3 reads CASSYSEGHTEAFF. CDR3 DNA sequence: TGTGCCAGCAGTTACTCGGAGGGCCACACTGAAGCTTTCTTT.

This chain uses TRBV6-2 or TRBV6-3 with TRBJ2-2, with D perhaps being TRBD1 or TRBD2 (5 bases each). The CDR3 contains 15 residues. The germline V gene has CDR1 MNHEY and CDR2 SVGEGT. V lost 5 bases and J 0 bases, leaving 10 bases between the germline ends. This CDR3 is CASSGTVTNTGELFF. CDR3 sequence (DNA): TGTGCCAGCAGTGGGACCGTTACGAACACCGGGGAGCTGTTTTTT.

V usage is TRBV6-9 and J usage is TRBJ1-5; a possible D gene is TRBD1 (6 bases). The CDR3 totals 17 residues. V dropped 4 bases and J dropped 0 bases, with 16 bases sitting between them. Germline lookup yields CDR1 MNHGY and CDR2 SVAAGI. In nucleotides, the CDR3 is TGTGCCAGCAGTTTTTGGGGCAGGGGAGGTAGCAATCAGCCCCAGCATTTT. Translation: CASSFWGRGGSNQPQHF.

This chain uses TRBV10-3 with TRBJ2-5; 9 nucleotides agree with TRBD2. The J segment lost 4 bases and the V segment lost 3 bases, leaving 9 bases of the junction unmatched. The length of the CDR3 is 16 residues. Per germline, CDR1 ENHRY and CDR2 SYGVKD. CDR3 bases: TGTGCCATCAGTGACCCGGCGGCTAGCGGGGCAGAGACCCAGTACTTC. This translates into CAISDPAASGAETQYF.

About this clone itself: Other DNA sequences of this sample code for an identical CDR3. The rearrangement uses TRBV7-2 and TRBJ1-1; D unresolved. Trimming cost V 3 bases and J 2 bases, with 4 bases left between them. The CDR3 length is 12 residues. Germline assignment: CDR1 SGHTA and CDR2 FQGNSA. The CDR3 DNA follows: TGTGCCAGCAGCTTTAGAAACACTGAAGCTTTCTTT. This sequence encodes CASSFRNTEAFF.

This clone appeared a few times. The CDR3 DNA follows: TGTGCCAGCAGCGCCGACAGGGGACGTTACAATGAGCAGTTCTTC. Residues: CASSADRGRYNEQFF. The chain carries TRBV9 and TRBJ2-1, with 8 bases identical to TRBD1. This CDR3 comprises 15 residues. Germline loops: CDR1 SGDLS, CDR2 YYNGEE. The J segment lost 4 bases and the V segment lost 3 bases, leaving 6 bases of the junction unmatched.

This clone was observed a single time. The rearrangement links TRBV6-5 to TRBJ2-7; TRBD1 matches 7 bases. Germline V gene sequence: CDR1 MNHEY, CDR2 SVGAGI. The length of the CDR3 is 15 residues. V was pared by 7 bases and J by 3 bases, with 12 bases of the junction left unmatched. The CDR3 DNA reads as TGTGCCAGCAACTACCGGACAGGACCTAACTACGAGCAGTACTTC. The encoded protein is CASNYRTGPNYEQYF.

Notes on this clone: Other DNA sequences in this sample translate to the same CDR3. The chain is built from TRBV7-2 and TRBJ1-5; TRBD1 matches 9 bases. Looked up from germline, CDR1 is SGHTA and CDR2 is FQGNSA. The V gene end was trimmed by 0 bases and the J gene end by 1 base; junction bases not matched to a gene: 4. This CDR3 contains 17 residues. The CDR3 region is CASSLAGQGRSNQPQHF. The CDR3 DNA follows: TGTGCCAGCAGCTTAGCGGGACAGGGAAGAAGCAATCAGCCCCAGCATTTT.

The chain joins TRBV5-6 to TRBJ2-4; 9 nucleotides line up with TRBD2. CDR3 length: 17 residues. Germline assignment: CDR1 SGHDT and CDR2 YYEEEE. With 1 base clipped from V and 2 bases from J, the junction kept 7 bases outside the gene matches. The CDR3 is CASSLTSGYGPKNIQYF. The CDR3 nucleotides are TGTGCCAGCAGCTTGACTAGCGGGTACGGGCCCAAAAACATTCAGTACTTC.

This chain connects TRBV4-2 to TRBJ2-1; D gene unclear. Trimming cost V 4 bases and J 4 bases, with 11 bases left between them. The germline CDR1 and CDR2 sequences are LGHNA and YNFKEQ. This CDR3 region has 14 residues. For the CDR3, the DNA is TGTGCCAGCAGCCCCACACACGGGTACAATGAGCAGTTCTTC. Its translation is CASSPTHGYNEQFF.

The rearrangement joins TRBV5-4 to TRBJ2-2, with D tentatively TRBD1 (7 bases). Germline-derived CDR1 and CDR2 are SGHNT and YYREEE (reference sequence). CDR3 length equals 17 residues. V lost 4 bases to trimming and J lost 0 bases, with 16 bases between them. The CDR3 DNA reads as TGTGCCAGCAGCCGGGGGAGGACAGGACCGAACACCGGGGAGCTGTTTTTT. This codes for CASSRGRTGPNTGELFF.